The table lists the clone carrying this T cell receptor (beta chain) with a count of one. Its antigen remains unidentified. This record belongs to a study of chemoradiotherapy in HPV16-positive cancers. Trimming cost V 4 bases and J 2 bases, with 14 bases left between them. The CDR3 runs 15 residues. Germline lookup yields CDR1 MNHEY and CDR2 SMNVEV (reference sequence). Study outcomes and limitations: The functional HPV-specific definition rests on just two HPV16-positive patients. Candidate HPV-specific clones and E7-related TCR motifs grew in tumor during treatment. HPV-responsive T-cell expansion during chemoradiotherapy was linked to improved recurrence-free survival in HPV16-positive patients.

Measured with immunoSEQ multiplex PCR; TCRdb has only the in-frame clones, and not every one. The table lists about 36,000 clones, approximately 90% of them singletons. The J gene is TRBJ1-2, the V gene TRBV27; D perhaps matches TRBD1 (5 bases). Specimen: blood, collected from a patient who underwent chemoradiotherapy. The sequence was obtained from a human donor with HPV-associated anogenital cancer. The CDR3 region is CASSSRAGINYGYTF. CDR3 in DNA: TGTGCCAGCAGTTCCCGGGCAGGGATCAACTATGGCTACACCTTC.